The rows below give T cell receptor beta chains drawn from one sample of a study of T cell repertoires and HLA-DP antigens. These TCRs' antigens remain unknown. Here immunoSEQ multiplex PCR was the method, and the copy in TCRdb shows in-frame clones only, minus some. The data contain about 120,000 clones, 80% to 95% of them singletons. Source material: CD4+ T cells from PBMCs. These receptors originate from a woman between 18 and 30 years old in good health and CMV-seronegative. Both conserved end residues are part of each CDR3. D genes are given only for firm matches. The size entry is marked missing in some rows and otherwise reads once, few, many or a size class.

v_call	j_call	clone_size	d_call	cdr3_aa	cdr3_nt
TRBV2	TRBJ2-5	NA	NA	CASSELGNLETQYF	TGTGCCAGCAGTGAATTGGGGAATTTAGAGACCCAGTACTTC
TRBV12-5	TRBJ2-3	NA	NA	CASGLVGGPVADTQYF	TGTGCTAGTGGTTTGGTGGGTGGGCCTGTGGCAGATACGCAGTATTTT
TRBV11-2	TRBJ2-2	NA	TRBD1	CASSLRGQGTTGELFF	TGTGCCAGCAGCTTAAGGGGACAGGGTACCACCGGGGAGCTGTTTTTT
TRBV18	TRBJ2-1	NA	NA	CASSPLTSSYNEQFF	TGTGCCAGCTCACCACTTACTAGCTCCTACAATGAGCAGTTCTTC
TRBV6-6	TRBJ2-2	once	NA	CASSYPPGLGTGELFF	TGTGCCAGCAGTTACCCGCCGGGTTTGGGGACCGGGGAGCTGTTTTTT
TRBV7-8	TRBJ1-6	NA	NA	CASSLVSGNSPLHF	TGTGCCAGCAGCTTAGTTTCGGGTAATTCACCCCTCCACTTT
TRBV28	TRBJ1-2	NA	NA	CATLGGGVPYVGYTF	TGTGCGACGCTCGGGGGGGGCGTCCCCTACGTTGGCTACACCTTC
TRBV10-3	TRBJ2-1	NA	NA	CAISESFPAQSSYNEQFF	TGTGCCATCAGTGAGAGTTTCCCGGCACAGAGCTCCTACAATGAGCAGTTCTTC
TRBV9	TRBJ2-5	NA	TRBD2	CASSVVAGQSAETQYF	TGTGCCAGCAGCGTGGTAGCGGGTCAGAGTGCAGAGACCCAGTACTTC
TRBV27	TRBJ2-1	NA	NA	CASSLRLTTLQTSYNEQFF	TGTGCCAGCAGTTTACGACTAACTACATTGCAAACCTCCTACAATGAGCAGTTCTTC
TRBV25-1	TRBJ2-1	NA	TRBD2	CASSGVGAGLAGLRQFF	TGTGCCAGCAGTGGTGTTGGGGCGGGACTAGCGGGACTCAGGCAGTTCTTC
TRBV19	TRBJ2-5	NA	NA	CASSMQGQTQYF	TGTGCCAGTAGTATGCAGGGGCAGACCCAGTACTTC
TRBV9	TRBJ2-3	NA	NA	CASSVVPSTDTQYF	TGTGCCAGCAGCGTAGTACCTAGCACAGATACGCAGTATTTT
TRBV7-9	TRBJ1-2	few	NA	CASSSDPADGYTF	TGTGCCAGCAGCTCCGACCCCGCGGATGGCTACACCTTC
TRBV5-1	TRBJ2-6	NA	NA	CASSLLGSGANVLTF	TGCGCCAGCAGCTTGTTGGGCTCTGGGGCCAACGTCCTGACTTTC
TRBV28	TRBJ1-4	NA	TRBD1	CASSPHTGQKDEKLFF	TGTGCCAGCAGCCCCCATACGGGACAGAAAGATGAAAAACTGTTTTTT
TRBV23-1	TRBJ2-1	NA	TRBD2	CASRLAKDNEQFF	TGCGCCAGTAGACTAGCGAAGGACAATGAGCAGTTCTTC
TRBV2	TRBJ2-3	NA	NA	CASQGVGDTQYF	TGTGCCAGCCAGGGTGTAGGGGATACGCAGTATTTT
TRBV25-1	TRBJ2-3	NA	TRBD2	CASSSQRGGTDTQYF	TGTGCCAGCAGTTCTCAGCGGGGGGGCACAGATACGCAGTATTTT
TRBV5-4	TRBJ2-7	NA	NA	CASSSSAQGQHEQYF	TGTGCCAGCAGCTCGAGCGCCCAAGGGCAACACGAGCAGTACTTC
TRBV7-2	TRBJ1-4	once	NA	CASSFQGTTNEKLFF	TGTGCCAGCAGCTTCCAGGGTACAACTAATGAAAAACTGTTTTTT
TRBV5-1	TRBJ2-7	NA	TRBD1	CASSLTGGPYEQYF	TGCGCCAGCAGCTTGACAGGGGGACCCTACGAGCAGTACTTC
TRBV11-2	TRBJ2-4	NA	NA	CASSPGRITVKNIQYF	TGTGCCAGCAGCCCCGGACGGATAACAGTCAAAAACATTCAGTACTTC
TRBV5-1	TRBJ2-1	NA	NA	CASSSGGTEYNEQFF	TGCGCCAGCAGCTCAGGGGGGACGGAGTACAATGAGCAGTTCTTC
TRBV19	TRBJ1-6	NA	NA	CATQGQYNSPLHF	TGTGCCACCCAAGGGCAATATAATTCACCCCTCCACTTT
TRBV5-5	TRBJ2-1	NA	NA	CASSRGAEGQEQFF	TGTGCCAGCAGCCGAGGGGCCGAAGGTCAGGAGCAGTTCTTC
TRBV6-5	TRBJ1-3	NA	NA	CASSYLGNSGNTIYF	TGTGCCAGCAGTTACCTCGGTAACTCTGGAAACACCATATATTTT
TRBV10-1	TRBJ2-2	NA	NA	CASRDRYTGELFF	TGCGCCAGCAGGGACCGGTACACCGGGGAGCTGTTTTTT
TRBV2	TRBJ2-3	NA	TRBD2	CASSVAGGLSQATSTDTQYF	TGTGCCAGCAGTGTAGCGGGAGGGCTGTCCCAGGCAACAAGCACAGATACGCAGTATTTT
TRBV13	TRBJ2-2	NA	NA	CASSYLGRTGELFF	TGTGCCAGCAGCTACCTCGGTAGGACCGGGGAGCTGTTTTTT
TRBV30	TRBJ1-1	NA	NA	CAWSRTAMNTEAFF	TGTGCCTGGAGTAGGACGGCTATGAACACTGAAGCTTTCTTT
TRBV4-3	TRBJ2-5	NA	NA	CASSQDLAGSPAQYF	TGCGCCAGCAGCCAAGATCTTGCCGGCAGCCCCGCCCAGTACTTC
TRBV29-1	TRBJ1-1	NA	NA	CSVERVANTEAFF	TGCAGCGTTGAACGGGTAGCGAACACTGAAGCTTTCTTT
TRBV18	TRBJ1-2	NA	TRBD1	CASSLIQGIGSYGYTF	TGTGCCAGCTCACTAATACAGGGGATCGGCAGCTATGGCTACACCTTC
TRBV28	TRBJ2-1	NA	TRBD2	CASSPNSGTLNEQFF	TGTGCCAGCAGTCCTAATAGCGGGACTCTCAATGAGCAGTTCTTC
TRBV18	TRBJ1-4	NA	TRBD1	CASSPGQREKLFF	TGTGCCAGCTCACCGGGACAGCGGGAAAAACTGTTTTTT